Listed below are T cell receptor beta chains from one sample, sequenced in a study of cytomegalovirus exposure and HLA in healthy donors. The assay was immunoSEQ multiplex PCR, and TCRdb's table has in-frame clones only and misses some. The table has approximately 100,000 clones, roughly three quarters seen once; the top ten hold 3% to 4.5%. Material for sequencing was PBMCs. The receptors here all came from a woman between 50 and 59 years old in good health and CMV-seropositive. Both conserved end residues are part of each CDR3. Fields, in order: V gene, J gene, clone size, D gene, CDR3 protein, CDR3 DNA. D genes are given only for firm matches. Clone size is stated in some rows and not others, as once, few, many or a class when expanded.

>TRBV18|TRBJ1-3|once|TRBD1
CASSPLIGQGRISGNTIYF
TGTGCCAGCTCACCACTAATCGGACAGGGACGTATCTCTGGAAACACCATATATTTT
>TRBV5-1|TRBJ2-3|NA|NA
CASSLSGAAMADTQYF
TGCGCCAGCAGCCTCTCAGGGGCGGCAATGGCAGATACGCAGTATTTT
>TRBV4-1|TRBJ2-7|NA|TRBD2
CASSRLSGRAGEQYF
TGCGCCAGCAGCCGACTTAGCGGGAGGGCCGGCGAGCAGTACTTC
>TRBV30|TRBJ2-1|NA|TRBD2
CAWSESGRNNEQFF
TGTGCCTGGAGTGAAAGCGGGAGAAACAATGAGCAGTTCTTC
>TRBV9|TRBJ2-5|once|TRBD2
CASSASPGGRETQYF
TGTGCCAGCAGCGCCTCCCCGGGGGGTAGGGAGACCCAGTACTTC
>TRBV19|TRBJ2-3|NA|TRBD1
CASSIGQGFTDTQYF
TGTGCCAGTAGTATTGGACAGGGGTTTACAGATACGCAGTATTTT
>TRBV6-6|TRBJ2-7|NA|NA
CASSYNDPAGYEQYF
TGTGCCAGCAGTTACAACGACCCTGCAGGTTACGAGCAGTACTTC
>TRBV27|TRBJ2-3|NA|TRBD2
CASSPFLAGANTDTQYF
TGTGCCAGCAGTCCATTCCTAGCGGGGGCGAACACAGATACGCAGTATTTT
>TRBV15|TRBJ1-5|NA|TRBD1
CATSRDQGAGNQPQHF
TGTGCCACCAGCAGAGATCAGGGGGCGGGCAATCAGCCCCAGCATTTT
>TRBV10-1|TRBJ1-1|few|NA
CASSEGLGAGVTEAFF
TGCGCCAGCAGCGAGGGACTGGGGGCGGGGGTCACTGAAGCTTTCTTT
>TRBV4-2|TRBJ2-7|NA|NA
CASSLQPGESSYEQYF
TGTGCCAGCAGCCTACAGCCGGGGGAGAGCTCCTACGAGCAGTACTTC
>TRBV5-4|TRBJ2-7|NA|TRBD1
CASSRDRGRTYEQYF
TGTGCCAGCAGCCGGGACAGGGGCCGGACCTACGAGCAGTACTTC
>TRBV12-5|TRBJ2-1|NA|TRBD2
CASGLVRGLGSEQFF
TGTGCTAGTGGTTTGGTACGAGGACTAGGTTCTGAGCAGTTCTTC
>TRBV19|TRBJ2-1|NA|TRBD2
CASSIQASGNNEQFF
TGTGCCAGTAGTATTCAGGCTAGCGGTAACAATGAGCAGTTCTTC
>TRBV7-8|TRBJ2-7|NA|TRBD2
CASSLSSYLGGGEQYF
TGTGCCAGCAGCTTAAGCTCATACCTCGGGGGGGGCGAGCAGTACTTC
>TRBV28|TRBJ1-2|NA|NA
CASSRGAGGGYTF
TGTGCCAGCAGTCGGGGCGCCGGGGGGGGCTACACCTTC
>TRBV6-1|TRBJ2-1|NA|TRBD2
CASSEGTSGRGDEQFF
TGTGCCAGCAGTGAAGGGACTAGCGGGAGAGGGGATGAGCAGTTCTTC
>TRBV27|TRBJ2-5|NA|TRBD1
CASSSQGFQETQYF
TGTGCCAGCAGTTCACAGGGGTTTCAAGAGACCCAGTACTTC
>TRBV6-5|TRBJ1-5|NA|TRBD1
CASKQGAQGNQPQHF
TGTGCCAGCAAACAGGGGGCGCAGGGCAATCAGCCCCAGCATTTT
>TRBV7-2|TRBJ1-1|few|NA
CASRGPGGPEAFF
TGTGCCAGCAGGGGGCCGGGGGGTCCTGAAGCTTTCTTT
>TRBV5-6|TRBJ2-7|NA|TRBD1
CASSPIGQGADEQYF
TGTGCCAGCAGCCCCATAGGACAGGGGGCGGACGAGCAGTACTTC
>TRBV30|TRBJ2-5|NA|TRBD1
CAWRDRGSETQYF
TGTGCCTGGAGGGACAGGGGTTCCGAGACCCAGTACTTC
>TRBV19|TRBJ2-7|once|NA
CASSITTMGEQYF
TGTGCCAGTAGTATAACGACTATGGGCGAGCAGTACTTC
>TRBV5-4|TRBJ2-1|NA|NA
CASSITRDDEQFF
TGTGCCAGCAGCATTACTAGAGACGATGAGCAGTTCTTC
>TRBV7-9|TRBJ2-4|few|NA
CATGGGRSDIQYF
TGTGCCACCGGGGGTGGGAGGTCGGACATTCAGTACTTC
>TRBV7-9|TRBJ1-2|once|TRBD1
CASSLGRDRVNYGYTF
TGTGCCAGCAGCTTAGGGCGGGACAGGGTGAACTATGGCTACACCTTC
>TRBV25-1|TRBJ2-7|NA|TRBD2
CASSQHPGGGSYEQYF
TGTGCCAGCAGCCAACACCCCGGGGGGGGAAGTTACGAGCAGTACTTC
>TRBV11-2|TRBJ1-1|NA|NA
CASVYLGGVDTEAFF
TGTGCCAGTGTTTACCTCGGGGGGGTTGACACTGAAGCTTTCTTT
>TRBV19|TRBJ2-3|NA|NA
CASSANGLASTDTQYF
TGTGCCAGTAGTGCAAACGGTCTAGCAAGCACAGATACGCAGTATTTT